These T cell receptor beta chains were read from a single sample in a study of T-cell memory formation after mild COVID-19. Each CDR3 protein gets one entry after TCRdb re-called the 5' RACE reads with MiXCR. The sample includes 44,000 or so distinct CDR3 sequences, approximately 9.7% of them seen just once. The sequenced material came from PBMCs or a T cell subset sorted from them (not recorded which). These TCRs come from an adult woman who had mild COVID-19 (a few samples of this study predate the infection). Cell type and time point are not known. The CDR3 runs from the conserved cysteine through the conserved F or W. Each record gives: J gene, clone size, V gene, D gene, CDR3 DNA, CDR3 protein. D genes are given only for firm matches. Clone size is not always given. Where it is, it says once, few, many or a class for expanded clones.

TRBJ2-3 | many | TRBV30 | NA | TGTGCCTGGAGAAAAGCCCCGGGATACGCTGTAGATACGCAGTATTTT | CAWRKAPGYAVDTQYF
TRBJ2-5 | few | TRBV20-1 | NA | TGCAGTGCTAACCTACTACAGGGCCAAGAGACCCAGTACTTC | CSANLLQGQETQYF
TRBJ2-1 | many | TRBV20-1 | NA | TGCAGTGCTAGAGATCCCCTATCTTTGGAGCAGTTCTTC | CSARDPLSLEQFF
TRBJ2-4 | NA | TRBV11-3 | NA | TGTGCCAGCAGCCTTGGACCAACTCAGTACTTC | CASSLGPTQYF
TRBJ1-1 | few | TRBV19 | TRBD1 | TGTGCCAGTAGGGACAGGGGTACTGAAGCTTTCTTT | CASRDRGTEAFF
TRBJ1-4 | NA | TRBV3-1 | TRBD1 | TGTGCCAGCAGCGACAGGGTAACTAATGAAAAACTGTTTTTT | CASSDRVTNEKLFF
TRBJ2-5 | NA | TRBV6-6 | NA | TGTGCCAGCAGTTACTGGGGGCAGAGGGAAGAGACCCAGTACTTC | CASSYWGQREETQYF
TRBJ2-7 | NA | TRBV20-1 | NA | TGCAGTGCTAGAGATAAGACTAGTGGGTTTTACGAGCAGTACTTC | CSARDKTSGFYEQYF
TRBJ2-6 | many | TRBV7-8 | TRBD2 | TGTGCCAGCAGCATTAGCGGGGGTTTAGGGGCCAACGTCCTGACTTTC | CASSISGGLGANVLTF
TRBJ1-1 | few | TRBV12-3/TRBV12-4 | TRBD1 | TGTGCCAGCAGTTCCTACCCCGGGACAGACCTCGTCCCTGAAGCTTTCTTT | CASSSYPGTDLVPEAFF
TRBJ2-5 | NA | TRBV20-1 | TRBD2 | TGCAGTGCTAGAGATAGTGGGAAGCGGGGTTTCCAAGAGACCCAGTACTTC | CSARDSGKRGFQETQYF
TRBJ1-3 | NA | TRBV12-3/TRBV12-4 | TRBD1 | TGTGCCAGCAGTCCCCTGGGACAGGGATACACCATATATTTT | CASSPLGQGYTIYF
TRBJ1-1 | few | TRBV20-1 | TRBD1 | TGCAGTGCTAGGAGGACAGGGGGCAATGTGAACACTGAAGCTTTCTTT | CSARRTGGNVNTEAFF
TRBJ2-3 | many | TRBV9 | NA | TGTGCCAGCAGCGTATCTGCTTTGGACACAGATACGCAGTATTTT | CASSVSALDTDTQYF
TRBJ2-3 | many | TRBV20-1 | TRBD2 | TGCAGTGCTAGAGCCCCTAGCGGGAATACGCAGTATTTT | CSARAPSGNTQYF
TRBJ2-3 | many | TRBV3-1 | NA | TGTGCCAGCAGCCAAGATCTGGGGACCGGCACAGATACGCAGTATTTT | CASSQDLGTGTDTQYF
TRBJ1-1 | medium-sized | TRBV6-5 | NA | TGTGCCAGCAGTTACGCGGGGGAGTACACTGAAGCTTTCTTT | CASSYAGEYTEAFF
TRBJ1-1 | few | TRBV5-1 | NA | TGCGCCAGCAGCTTGGTCACGGGGCGAACTGAAGCTTTCTTT | CASSLVTGRTEAFF
TRBJ1-3 | many | TRBV3-1 | NA | TGTGCCAGCAGCCCCACAGGGCTAAGCTCTGGAAACACCATATATTTT | CASSPTGLSSGNTIYF
TRBJ2-7 | many | TRBV7-9 | TRBD1 | TGTGCCAGCTTTCGGACAGGGGGCTACGAGCAGTACTTC | CASFRTGGYEQYF
TRBJ1-1 | NA | TRBV5-5 | NA | TGTGCCAGCACCCCGCGGACTTTGAACACTGAAGCTTTCTTT | CASTPRTLNTEAFF
TRBJ2-1 | few | TRBV4-3 | TRBD1 | TGCGCCAGCAGCCGAACCGGGACAGACTACAATGAGCAGTTCTTC | CASSRTGTDYNEQFF
TRBJ1-1 | few | TRBV20-1 | NA | TGCAGTGCTATTAAAGGAGGTACAGGAAACACTGAAGCTTTCTTT | CSAIKGGTGNTEAFF
TRBJ2-1 | few | TRBV5-1 | TRBD2 | TGCGCCAGCAGCACCCCACTAGCGGGGGGGTACAATGAGCAGTTCTTC | CASSTPLAGGYNEQFF
TRBJ2-5 | NA | TRBV20-1 | NA | TGCAGTGCTTCCGACCGGGAGACCCAGTACTTC | CSASDRETQYF
TRBJ1-2 | NA | TRBV20-1 | TRBD1 | TGCAGTGCTAGCGGGAGGGGACAGGACTATGGCTACACCTTC | CSASGRGQDYGYTF
TRBJ2-1 | few | TRBV7-2 | NA | TGTGCCAGCAGCACCCTAGCGATTCGGGGGACTCACAATGAGCAGTTCTTC | CASSTLAIRGTHNEQFF